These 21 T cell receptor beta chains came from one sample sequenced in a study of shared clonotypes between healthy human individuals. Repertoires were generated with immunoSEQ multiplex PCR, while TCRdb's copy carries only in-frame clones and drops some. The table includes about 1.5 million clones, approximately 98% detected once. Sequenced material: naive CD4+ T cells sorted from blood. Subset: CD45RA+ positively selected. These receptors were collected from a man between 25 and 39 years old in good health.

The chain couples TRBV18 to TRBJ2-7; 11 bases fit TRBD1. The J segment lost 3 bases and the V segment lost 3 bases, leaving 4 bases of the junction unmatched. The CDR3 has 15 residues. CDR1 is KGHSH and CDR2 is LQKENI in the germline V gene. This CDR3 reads CASSPGQGAVYEQYF. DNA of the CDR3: TGTGCCAGCTCACCTGGACAGGGGGCTGTCTACGAGCAGTACTTC.

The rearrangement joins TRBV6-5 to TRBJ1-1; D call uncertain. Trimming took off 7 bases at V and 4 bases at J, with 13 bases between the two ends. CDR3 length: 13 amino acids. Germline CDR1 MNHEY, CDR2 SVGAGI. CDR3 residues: CASNPRGSTEAFF. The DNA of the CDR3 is TGTGCCAGCAATCCTCGGGGTAGCACTGAAGCTTTCTTT.

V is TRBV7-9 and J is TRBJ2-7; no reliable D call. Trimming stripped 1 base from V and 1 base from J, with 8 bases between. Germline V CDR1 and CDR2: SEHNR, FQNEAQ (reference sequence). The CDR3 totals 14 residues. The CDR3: CASSLVAASYEQYF. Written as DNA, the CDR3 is TGTGCCAGCAGCTTAGTTGCGGCTTCCTACGAGCAGTACTTC.

The CDR3 nucleotides are TGCAGCGTTGAGTTCGGCAGGGTGGCAGATACGCAGTATTTT. Its translation: CSVEFGRVADTQYF. The gene calls are TRBV29-1 and TRBJ2-3; D might be TRBD1 (5 bases). Germline V lookup: CDR1 SQVTM, CDR2 ANQGSEA. There are 14 residues in the CDR3. V lost 3 bases and J lost 4, with 14 bases in between.

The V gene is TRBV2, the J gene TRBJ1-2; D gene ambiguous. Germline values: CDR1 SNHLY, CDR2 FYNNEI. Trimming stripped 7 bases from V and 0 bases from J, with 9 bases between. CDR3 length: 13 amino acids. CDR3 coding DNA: TGTGCCAGCACTGACATGCCTAACTATGGCTACACCTTC. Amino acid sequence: CASTDMPNYGYTF.

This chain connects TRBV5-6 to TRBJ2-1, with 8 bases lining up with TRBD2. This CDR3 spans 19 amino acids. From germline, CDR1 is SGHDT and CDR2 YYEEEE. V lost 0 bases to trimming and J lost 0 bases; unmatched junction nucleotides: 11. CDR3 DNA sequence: TGTGCCAGCAGCTTGGGTCCTAGCGGGCGCCGTTTCTCCTACAATGAGCAGTTCTTC. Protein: CASSLGPSGRRFSYNEQFF.

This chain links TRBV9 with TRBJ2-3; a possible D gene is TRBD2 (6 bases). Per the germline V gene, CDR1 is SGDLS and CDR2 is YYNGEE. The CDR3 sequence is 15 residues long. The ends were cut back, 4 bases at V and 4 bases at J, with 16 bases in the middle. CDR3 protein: CASSWTTGGPDTQYF. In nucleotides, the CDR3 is TGTGCCAGCAGCTGGACTACAGGCGGCCCAGATACGCAGTATTTT.

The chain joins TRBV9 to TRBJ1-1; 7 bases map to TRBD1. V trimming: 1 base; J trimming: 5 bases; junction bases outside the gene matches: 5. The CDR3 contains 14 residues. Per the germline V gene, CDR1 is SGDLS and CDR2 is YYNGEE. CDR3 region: CASSVRQGVTEAFF. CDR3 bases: TGTGCCAGCAGCGTAAGACAGGGCGTAACTGAAGCTTTCTTT.

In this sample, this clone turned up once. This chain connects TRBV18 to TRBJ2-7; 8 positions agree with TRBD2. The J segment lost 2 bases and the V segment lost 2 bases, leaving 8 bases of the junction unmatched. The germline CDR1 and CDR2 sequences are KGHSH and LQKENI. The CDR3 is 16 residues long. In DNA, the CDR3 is TGTGCCAGCTCACCATTCCCCGGGACTAGGACCTACGAGCAGTACTTC. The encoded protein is CASSPFPGTRTYEQYF.

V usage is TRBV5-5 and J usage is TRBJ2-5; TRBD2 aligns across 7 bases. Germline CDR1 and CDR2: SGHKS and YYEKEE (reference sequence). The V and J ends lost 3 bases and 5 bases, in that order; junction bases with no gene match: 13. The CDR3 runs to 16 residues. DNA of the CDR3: TGTGCCAGCAGCTCGGGACCGGGACTAAGGCTGGAGACCCAGTACTTC. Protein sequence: CASSSGPGLRLETQYF.

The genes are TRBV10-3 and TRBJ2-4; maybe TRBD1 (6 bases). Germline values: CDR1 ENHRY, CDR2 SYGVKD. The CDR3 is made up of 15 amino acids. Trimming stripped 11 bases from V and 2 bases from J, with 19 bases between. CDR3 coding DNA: TGTGCCGCCGGGTCAGGGGACGCGTCCAAAAACATTCAGTACTTC. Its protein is CAAGSGDASKNIQYF.

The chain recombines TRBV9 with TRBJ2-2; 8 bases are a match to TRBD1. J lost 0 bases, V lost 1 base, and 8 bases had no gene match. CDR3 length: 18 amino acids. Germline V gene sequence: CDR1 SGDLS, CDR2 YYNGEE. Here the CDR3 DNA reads TGTGCCAGCAGCGTATCGACAGGGGCCCCTCCGAACACCGGGGAGCTGTTTTTT. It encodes CASSVSTGAPPNTGELFF.

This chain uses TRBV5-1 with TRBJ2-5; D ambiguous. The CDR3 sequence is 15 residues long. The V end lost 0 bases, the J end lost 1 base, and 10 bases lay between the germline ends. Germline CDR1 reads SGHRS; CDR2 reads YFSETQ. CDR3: CASSLEVRVQETQYF. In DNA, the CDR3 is TGCGCCAGCAGCTTGGAAGTCAGAGTCCAAGAGACCCAGTACTTC.

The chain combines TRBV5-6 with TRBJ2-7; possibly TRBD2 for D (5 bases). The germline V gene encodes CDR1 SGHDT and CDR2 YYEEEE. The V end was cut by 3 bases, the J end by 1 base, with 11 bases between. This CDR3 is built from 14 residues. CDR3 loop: CASSWIGESYEQYF. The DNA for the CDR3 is TGTGCCAGCAGCTGGATCGGGGAATCCTACGAGCAGTACTTC.

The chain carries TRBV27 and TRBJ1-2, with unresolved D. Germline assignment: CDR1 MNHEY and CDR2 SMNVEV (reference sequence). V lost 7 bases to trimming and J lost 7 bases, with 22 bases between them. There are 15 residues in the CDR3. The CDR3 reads CASKRAAVGAFGYTF. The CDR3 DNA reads TGTGCCAGCAAAAGGGCAGCCGTTGGCGCGTTTGGCTACACCTTC.

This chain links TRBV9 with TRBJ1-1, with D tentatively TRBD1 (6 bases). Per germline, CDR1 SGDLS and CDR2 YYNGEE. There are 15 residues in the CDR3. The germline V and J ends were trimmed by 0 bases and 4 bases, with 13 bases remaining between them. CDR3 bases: TGTGCCAGCAGCGTAGCTGGGGGGCATGGCACTGAAGCTTTCTTT. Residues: CASSVAGGHGTEAFF.

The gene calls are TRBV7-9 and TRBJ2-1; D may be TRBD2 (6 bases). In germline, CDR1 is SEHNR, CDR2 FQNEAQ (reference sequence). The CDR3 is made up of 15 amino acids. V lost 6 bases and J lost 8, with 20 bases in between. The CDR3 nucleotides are TGTGCCAGCAGTTTTACCCTCGGTGGAGGGGATGAGCAGTTCTTC. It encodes CASSFTLGGGDEQFF.

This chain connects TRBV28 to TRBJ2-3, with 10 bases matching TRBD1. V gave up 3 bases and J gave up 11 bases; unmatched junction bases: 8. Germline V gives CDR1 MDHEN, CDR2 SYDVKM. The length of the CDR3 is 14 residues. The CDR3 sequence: CASSLRDRGGGQYF. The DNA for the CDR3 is TGTGCCAGCAGTTTGCGGGACAGGGGAGGCGGGCAGTATTTT.

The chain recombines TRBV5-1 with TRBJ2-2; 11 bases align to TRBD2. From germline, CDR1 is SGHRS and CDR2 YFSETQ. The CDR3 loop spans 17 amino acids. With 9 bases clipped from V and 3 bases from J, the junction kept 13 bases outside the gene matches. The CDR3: CATTSLIAGGDTGELFF. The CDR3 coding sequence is TGCGCCACCACGAGTTTGATAGCGGGAGGGGACACCGGGGAGCTGTTTTTT.

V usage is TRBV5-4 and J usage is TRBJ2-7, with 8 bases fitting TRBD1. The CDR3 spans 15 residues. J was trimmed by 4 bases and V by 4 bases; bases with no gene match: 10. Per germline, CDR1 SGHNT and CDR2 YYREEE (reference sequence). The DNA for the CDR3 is TGTGCCAGCAGCCCACGTACAGGGGGGATGTACGAGCAGTACTTC. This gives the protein CASSPRTGGMYEQYF. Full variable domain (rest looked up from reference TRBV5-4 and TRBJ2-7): ETGVTQSPTHLIKTRGQQVTLRCSSQSGHNTVSWYQQALGQGPQFIFQYYREEENGRGNFPPRFSGLQFPNYSSELNVNALELDDSALYLCASSPRTGGMYEQYFGPGTRLTVT.

CDR3 in amino acids: CAISGTSGAANEQFF. CDR3 nucleotide sequence: TGTGCCATCAGTGGGACTAGCGGTGCGGCCAATGAGCAGTTCTTC. The rearrangement joins TRBV10-3 to TRBJ2-1; 10 bases map to TRBD2. The CDR3 sequence is 15 residues long. Per germline, CDR1 ENHRY and CDR2 SYGVKD. V lost 4 bases to trimming and J lost 6 bases; unmatched junction nucleotides: 6.